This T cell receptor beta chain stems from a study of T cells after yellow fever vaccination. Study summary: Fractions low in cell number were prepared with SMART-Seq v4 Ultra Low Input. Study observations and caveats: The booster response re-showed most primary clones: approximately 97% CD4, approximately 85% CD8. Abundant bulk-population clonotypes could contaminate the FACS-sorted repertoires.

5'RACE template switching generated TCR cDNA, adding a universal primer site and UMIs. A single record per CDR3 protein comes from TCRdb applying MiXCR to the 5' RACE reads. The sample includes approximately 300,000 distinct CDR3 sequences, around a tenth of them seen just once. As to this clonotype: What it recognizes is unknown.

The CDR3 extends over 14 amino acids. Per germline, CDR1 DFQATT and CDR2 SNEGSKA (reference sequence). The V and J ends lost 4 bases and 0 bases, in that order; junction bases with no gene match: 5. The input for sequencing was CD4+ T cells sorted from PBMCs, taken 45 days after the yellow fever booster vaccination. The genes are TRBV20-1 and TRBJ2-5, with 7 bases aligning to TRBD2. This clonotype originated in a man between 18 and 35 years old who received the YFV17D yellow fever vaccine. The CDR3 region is CSAMAGVYQETQYF. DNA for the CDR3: TGCAGTGCTATGGCGGGGGTGTACCAAGAGACCCAGTACTTC.